The 3 T cell receptor beta chains given below trace back to one sample, sequenced in a study of T cell responses to AZD1222 COVID-19 vaccine. The method was immunoSEQ multiplex PCR; TCRdb's version includes in-frame clones alone and lacks a portion of them. The sample gives 120,000 or so clones, about 92% of which show up once; around 14% is in the top ten. The source was peripheral blood, collected on day 0 of AZD1222 vaccination. The source of these receptors is an adult in good health.

This clone was observed a single time. The V gene is TRBV18, the J gene TRBJ2-3; D remains unclear. The CDR3 is 15 amino acids. Trimming shortened V by 3 bases and J by 2 bases, and 12 bases separated the two germline ends. Germline assignment: CDR1 KGHSH and CDR2 LQKENI. The CDR3 DNA reads as TGTGCCAGCTCACCGAGTTCCCAGGCCACAGATACGCAGTATTTT. Its translation is CASSPSSQATDTQYF.

The gene calls are TRBV3-1 (or the pseudogene TRBV3-2) and TRBJ2-2; the match to TRBD2 covers 11 bases. J was trimmed by 1 base and V by 4 bases; bases with no gene match: 5. Looked up from germline, CDR1 is LGHDT and CDR2 is YNNKEL (reference sequence). The CDR3 has 17 residues. This CDR3 reads CASSLFTSGGNTGELFF. The CDR3 DNA follows: TGTGCCAGCAGCCTTTTTACTAGCGGGGGGAACACCGGGGAGCTGTTTTTT.

The chain recombines TRBV4-3 with TRBJ1-2, with 9 bases identical to TRBD1. The length of the CDR3 is 15 residues. V gave up 1 base and J gave up 3 bases; unmatched junction bases: 3. CDR1 and CDR2 (germline): LGHNA, YSLEER. CDR3 in amino acids: CASSQVWTGDYGYTF. CDR3 nucleotides: TGCGCCAGCAGCCAAGTCTGGACAGGGGACTATGGCTACACCTTC.